The entry below describes one T cell receptor (beta chain). Antigen unknown. Here immunoSEQ multiplex PCR was the method, and the copy in TCRdb shows in-frame clones only, minus some. The sample lists about 460,000 clones, 60% to 80% occurring once. These data originate in a study of shared clonotypes between healthy human individuals. Broader study findings: An effect of sequencing depth on clonotype sharing among donors was expected.

The CDR3 sequence is 14 residues long. Looked up from germline, CDR1 is MDHEN and CDR2 is SYDVKM. Trimming cost V 5 bases and J 3 bases; bases outside gene matches: 4. The sequenced sample consisted of PBMCs. This receptor was taken from a woman aged 40 to 50 in good health. Some clones in this sample may be carry-over from other donors' samples. This chain joins TRBV28 and TRBJ2-7, with 10 bases fitting TRBD2. The CDR3 DNA reads as TGTGCCAGCAGTAATAGCGGGAGGCTCTACGAGCAGTACTTC. Residues: CASSNSGRLYEQYF.